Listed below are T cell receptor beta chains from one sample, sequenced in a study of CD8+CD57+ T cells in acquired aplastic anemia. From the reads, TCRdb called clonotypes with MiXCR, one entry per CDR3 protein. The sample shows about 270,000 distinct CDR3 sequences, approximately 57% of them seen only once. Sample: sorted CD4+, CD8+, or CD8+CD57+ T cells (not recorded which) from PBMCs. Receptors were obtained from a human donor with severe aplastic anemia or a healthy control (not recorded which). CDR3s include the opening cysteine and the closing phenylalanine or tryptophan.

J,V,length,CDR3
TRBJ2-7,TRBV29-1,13,CSVRTGGSYKQYF
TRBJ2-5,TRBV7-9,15,CASSIPGFKGETQYF
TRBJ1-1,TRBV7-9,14,CASSFSLRNTEAFF
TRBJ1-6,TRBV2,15,CASRTGGTYNSPLHF
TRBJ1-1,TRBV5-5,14,CASSLGVRNTEAFF
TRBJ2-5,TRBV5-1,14,CASSTGLDRNEQYF
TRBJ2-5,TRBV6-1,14,CASSGGQASETQYF
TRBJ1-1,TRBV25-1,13,CASRLGMNTEAFF
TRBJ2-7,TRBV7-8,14,CASSSPVGGGEQYF
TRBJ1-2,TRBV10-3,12,CAISELEDGYTF
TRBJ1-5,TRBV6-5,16,CASRPLRDRDNQPQHF
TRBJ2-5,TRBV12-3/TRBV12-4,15,CASKGQGAGQETQYF
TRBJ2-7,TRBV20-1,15,CSAPKPPAAPYEQYF
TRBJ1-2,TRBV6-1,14,CASSHRGPSYGYTF
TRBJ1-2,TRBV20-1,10,CSARQHGYTF
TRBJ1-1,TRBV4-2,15,CASNQRLPADTEAFF
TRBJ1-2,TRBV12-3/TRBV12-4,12,CASTRGTYGYTF
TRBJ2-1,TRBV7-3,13,CASSLIPGNEQFF
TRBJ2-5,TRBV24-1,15,CATSAAGGPQETQYF
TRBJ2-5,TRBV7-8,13,CASSFSGVETQYF